A single TCR beta chain is shown here with its context. The sample originates from a study of radiotherapy plus CTLA-4 blockade in lung cancer. This table comes from immunoSEQ multiplex PCR, and its TCRdb copy is limited to in-frame clones, with some not included. The sample shows 90,000 to 130,000 clones, over 65% of them seen only once. Sample: peripheral blood, taken from a patient treated with radiotherapy plus ipilimumab. The source is a human donor with non-small cell lung cancer that progressed on radiotherapy plus ipilimumab. Some clones in this sample may be carry-over from other donors' samples.

In DNA form, the CDR3 reads TGTGCCACCAGCAGGGACAGCGGCTCTGGGGCCAACGTCCTGACTTTC. It specifies CATSRDSGSGANVLTF. The chain carries TRBV15 and TRBJ2-6, with D perhaps TRBD1 (6 bases). CDR1 is LNHNV and CDR2 is YYDKDF in the germline V gene (reference sequence). The CDR3 consists of 16 residues. The V and J ends lost 3 bases and 0 bases respectively, with 9 bases between them.